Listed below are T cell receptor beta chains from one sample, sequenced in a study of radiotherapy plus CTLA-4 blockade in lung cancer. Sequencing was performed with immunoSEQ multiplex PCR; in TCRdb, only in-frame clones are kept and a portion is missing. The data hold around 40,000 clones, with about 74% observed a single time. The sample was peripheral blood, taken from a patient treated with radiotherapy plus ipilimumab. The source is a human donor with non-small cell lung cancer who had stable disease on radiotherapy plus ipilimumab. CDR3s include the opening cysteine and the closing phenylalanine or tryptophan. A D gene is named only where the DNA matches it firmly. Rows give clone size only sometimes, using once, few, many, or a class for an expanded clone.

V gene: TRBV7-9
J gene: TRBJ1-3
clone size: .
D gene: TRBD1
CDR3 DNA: TGTGCCAGCAGTTGGACAGGGAGCTCTGGAAACACCATATATTTT
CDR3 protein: CASSWTGSSGNTIYF

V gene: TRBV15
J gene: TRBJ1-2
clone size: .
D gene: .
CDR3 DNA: TGTGCCACCAGCAGTCAGGAATGGTGGCTCCAAACGGGCTACACCTTC
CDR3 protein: CATSSQEWWLQTGYTF

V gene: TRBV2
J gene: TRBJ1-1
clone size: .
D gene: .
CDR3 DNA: TGTGCCAGCAGAGTTCCCGGGCCACAGGGAGCTGAAGCTTTCTTT
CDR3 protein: CASRVPGPQGAEAFF

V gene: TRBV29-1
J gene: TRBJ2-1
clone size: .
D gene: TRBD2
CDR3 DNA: TGCAGCGTGGGAGGCGGGGGGGCCTCCTACAATGAGCAGTTCTTC
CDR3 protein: CSVGGGGASYNEQFF

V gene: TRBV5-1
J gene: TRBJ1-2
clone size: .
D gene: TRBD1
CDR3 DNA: TGCGCCAGCAGCGAACCTCAGGGGGCGACCCGTTCGGGGTATGGCTACACCTTC
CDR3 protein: CASSEPQGATRSGYGYTF

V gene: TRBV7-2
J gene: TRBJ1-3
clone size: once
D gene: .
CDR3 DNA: TGTGCCAGCAGCTCCCAACCTGCGCCTGGAAACACCATATATTTT
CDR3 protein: CASSSQPAPGNTIYF

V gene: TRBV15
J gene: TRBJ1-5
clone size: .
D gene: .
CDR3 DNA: TGTGCCACCAGCAGAGAGGGCTGGGAGAGCAATCAGCCCCAGCATTTT
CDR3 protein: CATSREGWESNQPQHF

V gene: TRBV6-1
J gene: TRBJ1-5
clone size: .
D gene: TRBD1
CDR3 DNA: TGTGCCAGCAGTCCAGACAGGGCCCAGCATTTT
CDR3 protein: CASSPDRAQHF

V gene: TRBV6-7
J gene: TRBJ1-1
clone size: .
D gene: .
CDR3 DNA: TGTGCCAGCAGCCACCCCCCTTTACAGGGAAGGTCCAACGGTGAAGCTTTCTTT
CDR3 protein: CASSHPPLQGRSNGEAFF

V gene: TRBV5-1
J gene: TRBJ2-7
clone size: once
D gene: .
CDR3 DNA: TGCGCCAGTGGCAGAACCTCCTACGAGCAGTACTTC
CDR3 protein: CASGRTSYEQYF

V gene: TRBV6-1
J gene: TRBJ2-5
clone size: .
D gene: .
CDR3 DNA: TGTGCCAGCACAACGCCTAACGAGGAGACCCAGTACTTC
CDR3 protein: CASTTPNEETQYF

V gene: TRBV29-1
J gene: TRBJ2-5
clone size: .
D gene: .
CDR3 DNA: TGCAGCGCCCGAAAGACAGGATTTGGGGAGACCCAGTACTTC
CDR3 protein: CSARKTGFGETQYF

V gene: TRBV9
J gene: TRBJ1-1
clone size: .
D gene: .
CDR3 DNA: TGTGCCAGCAGCGGGGGAACAGGGACGGCGACTGAAGCTTTCTTT
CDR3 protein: CASSGGTGTATEAFF

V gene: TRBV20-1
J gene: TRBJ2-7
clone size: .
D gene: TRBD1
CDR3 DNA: TGCAGTGCTTCGACAGGGCTCGAGCAGTACTTC
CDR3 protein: CSASTGLEQYF

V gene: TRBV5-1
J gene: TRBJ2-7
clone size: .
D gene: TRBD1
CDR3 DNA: TGCGCCAGCAGCTCCGGGACAGGGGGCGCCTACGAGCAGTACTTC
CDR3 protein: CASSSGTGGAYEQYF

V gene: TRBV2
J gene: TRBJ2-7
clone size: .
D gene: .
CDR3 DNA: TGTGCCAGCGTATACTTTACCTACGAGCAGTACTTC
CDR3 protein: CASVYFTYEQYF

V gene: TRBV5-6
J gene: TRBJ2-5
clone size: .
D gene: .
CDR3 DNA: TGTGCCAGCAGCTTGCTAGCGAGGGAGACCCAGTACTTC
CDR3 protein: CASSLLARETQYF

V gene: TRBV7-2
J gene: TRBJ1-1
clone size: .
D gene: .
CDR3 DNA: TGTGCCAGCAGCTTGCGGAGGGTTCCCACTGAAGCTTTCTTT
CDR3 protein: CASSLRRVPTEAFF

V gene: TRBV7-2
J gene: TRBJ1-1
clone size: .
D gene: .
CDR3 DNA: TGTGCCAGCAGCGAAAGGGGGTTGGCTGAAGCTTTCTTT
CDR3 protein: CASSERGLAEAFF

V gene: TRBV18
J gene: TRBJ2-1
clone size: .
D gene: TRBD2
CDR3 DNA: TGTGCCAGCTCACCAAACGGGGGGGCCGAGAATGAGCAGTTCTTC
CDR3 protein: CASSPNGGAENEQFF

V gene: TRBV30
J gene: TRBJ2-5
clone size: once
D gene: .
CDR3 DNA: TGTGCCTGGAATCACCCGGGGTCGAAGACCCAGTACTTC
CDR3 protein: CAWNHPGSKTQYF

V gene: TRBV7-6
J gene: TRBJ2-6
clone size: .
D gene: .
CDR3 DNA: TGTGCCAGCAGCTTAGGGGCGTGGGGGGCCAACGTCCTGACTTTC
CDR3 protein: CASSLGAWGANVLTF

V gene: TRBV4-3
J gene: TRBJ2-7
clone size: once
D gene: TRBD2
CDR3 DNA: TGCGCCAGCAGCCAAGATTACGGGGGGATCCTCAACGAGCAGTACTTC
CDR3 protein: CASSQDYGGILNEQYF

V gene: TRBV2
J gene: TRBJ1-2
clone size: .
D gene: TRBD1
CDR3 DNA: TGTGCCAGCAGGGGGGACAGGACTTTATATGGCTACACCTTC
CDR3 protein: CASRGDRTLYGYTF

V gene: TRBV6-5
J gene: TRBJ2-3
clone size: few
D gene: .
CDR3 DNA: TGTGCCAGCAGACCTTCCCTATCGGGCACAGATACGCAGTATTTT
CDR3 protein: CASRPSLSGTDTQYF

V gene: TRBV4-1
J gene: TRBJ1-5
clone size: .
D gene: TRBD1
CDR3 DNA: TGCGCCAGCAGCCAATTTCCGGGACAGGTTTTATGGAATCAGCCCCAGCATTTT
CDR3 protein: CASSQFPGQVLWNQPQHF

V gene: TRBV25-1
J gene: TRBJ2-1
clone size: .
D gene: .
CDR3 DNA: TGTGCCAGCAGTTCTCCCGACAGGTTGCAGTTCTTC
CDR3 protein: CASSSPDRLQFF

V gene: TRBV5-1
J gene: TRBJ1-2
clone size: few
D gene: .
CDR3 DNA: TGCGCCAGCAGCTTGGTCGGACAGCTAAACTATGGCTACACCTTC
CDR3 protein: CASSLVGQLNYGYTF

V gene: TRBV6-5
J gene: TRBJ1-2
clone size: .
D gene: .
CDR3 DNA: TGTGCCAGCAGTCCCGACAGGATCCAGAGTGGCTACACCTTC
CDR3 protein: CASSPDRIQSGYTF

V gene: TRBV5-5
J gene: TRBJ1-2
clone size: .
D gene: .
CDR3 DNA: TGTGCCAGCAGTCCAGCTAGCCCCTATGGCTACACCTTC
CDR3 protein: CASSPASPYGYTF

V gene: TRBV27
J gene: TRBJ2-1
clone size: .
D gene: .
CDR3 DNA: TGTGCCAGCACCTCAGGGTATCCCTACAATGAGCAGTTCTTC
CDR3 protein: CASTSGYPYNEQFF

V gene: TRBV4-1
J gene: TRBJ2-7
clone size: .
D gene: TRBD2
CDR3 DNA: TGCGCCAGCAGCCAAGGGATGCGGGGGGGCTACGAGCAGTACTTC
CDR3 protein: CASSQGMRGGYEQYF

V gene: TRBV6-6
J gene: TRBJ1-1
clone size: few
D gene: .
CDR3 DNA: TGTGCCAGCAGCCACACATTGGGGCTGAACACTGAAGCTTTCTTT
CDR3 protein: CASSHTLGLNTEAFF

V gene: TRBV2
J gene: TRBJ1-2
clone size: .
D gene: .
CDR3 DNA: TGTGCCAGCAGTGAAGAGGGGTCTAACTATGGCTACACCTTC
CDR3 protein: CASSEEGSNYGYTF